This T cell receptor beta chain was captured in a study of blood T cell repertoires in COVID-19. Study as a whole: Whether acute or convalescent, the COVID-19 samples came from the United States, Italy and Spain. PBMCs, B-cell-depleted T cells, or T cells were the source of the cDNA or gDNA that made up the material.

Authors' processing steps: For nucleated cells, counts were estimated from reference gene primer amplification. The protocol was immunoSEQ multiplex PCR, while the TCRdb copy is restricted to in-frame clones and leaves out a portion. V, J and clone size derive from that table, while D and trimming were established from the DNA sequence. The sample includes 80,000 to 95,000 clones, about 85% of them seen just once. Unmatched junction bases numbered 11, after V lost 5 bases and J lost 4 bases. Germline V gives CDR1 SGHRS, CDR2 YFSETQ. This CDR3 contains 16 residues. The clonotype originates from a man older than 75 with active or convalescent COVID-19. Material: peripheral blood. This chain links TRBV5-1 with TRBJ2-1; 8 bases match TRBD2. The CDR3 here is CASSPARGGGYNEQFF. The CDR3 nucleotides are TGCGCCAGCAGTCCCGCCAGGGGCGGGGGGTACAATGAGCAGTTCTTC.